The text below deals with one T cell receptor beta chain. Compared with germline, one end of the junction differs, possibly owing to a read error. The record originates from a study of blood T cell repertoires in COVID-19. At the level of the study: Collection of acute and convalescent COVID-19 samples took place in the United States, Italy and Spain. In each case, the material was cDNA or gDNA derived from T cells, B-cell-depleted T cells, or PBMCs.

The CDR3 covers 16 residues. Germline CDR1 reads SQVTM; CDR2 reads ANQGSEA. Per the authors' pipeline: Reference gene primer amplification gave estimated nucleated cell counts. TCRdb keeps only in-frame clones here, not all; method: immunoSEQ multiplex PCR. That table furnishes V, J and clone size, whereas the DNA furnished D and trimming. The sample records about 190,000 clones, around nine tenths being singletons. Sequences were obtained from peripheral blood. The sequence was obtained from a woman aged 40 to 49 who had recovered from COVID-19. V usage is TRBV29-1 and J usage is TRBJ1-4; perhaps TRBD1 as D (6 bases). The CDR3 sequence is CRVPPDRGRGGEKLFF. CDR3 DNA: TGCCGCGTCCCCCCCGACCGGGGGCGGGGGGGAGAAAAACTGTTTTTT.